This TCR beta chain was sequenced for a study of T cells in Graves' hyperthyroidism and ophthalmopathy. Study-level findings and limits: Appearing also in blood were most of the thyroid clonotypes expanded above 0.001. Ophthalmopathy stood apart from stable hyperthyroidism in a 13 V-J model.

Germline CDR1 SGHTA, CDR2 FQGNSA. The CDR3 has 13 residues. Trimming took off 2 bases at V and 1 base at J, with 5 bases between the two ends. The study defined stable Graves' hyperthyroidism as no ophthalmopathy progression within 18 months. Amplification yielded TCR beta CDR3 regions, with RNA transcripts as the source. The HTBI primer set drove a first-round RT-PCR of the TCR CDR3. One entry per CDR3 protein, called by TCRdb with MiXCR from the multiplex PCR reads. The sample lists about 680,000 distinct CDR3 sequences, roughly 32% occurring once. The table lists this clonotype with many counts. The target antigen is unknown.

The receptor was isolated from a woman aged 40 to 49 with Graves' hyperthyroidism. Sequences were obtained from blood. The rearrangement links TRBV7-2 to TRBJ2-5; D is undetermined. CDR3: CASSLRAQETQYF. CDR3 DNA sequence: TGTGCCAGCAGCTTAAGGGCCCAAGAGACCCAGTACTTC.